Below, one TCR beta chain is given with its context. Per the original methods: By means of reference gene primer amplification, nucleated cell counts were estimated. The table came from immunoSEQ multiplex PCR; TCRdb's copy has only in-frame clones and leaves some out. The V and J calls and clone size are taken from that table; D and trimming were inferred from the DNA. This table has about 160,000 clones, under 85% appearing once. This sample stems from a study of blood T cell repertoires in COVID-19. Across the whole study: Samples representing acute and convalescent COVID-19 were sourced from the United States, Italy and Spain. The analysed material was cDNA or gDNA that came from T cells, B-cell-depleted T cells, or PBMCs.

Germline V gives CDR1 SGHRS, CDR2 YFSETQ. The V and J ends lost 1 base and 6 bases, in that order; junction bases with no gene match: 6. The CDR3 contains 14 residues. This sequence was found in a man between 70 and 80 years old who had recovered from COVID-19. The rearrangement uses TRBV5-1 and TRBJ1-2, with 7 bases aligning to TRBD1. Sequenced: peripheral blood. The CDR3 DNA is TGCGCCAGCAGCTTGTTAGACAGGGTCCATGGCTACACCTTC. Translating it yields CASSLLDRVHGYTF.